This T cell receptor (beta chain) was found in a study of cytomegalovirus exposure and HLA in healthy donors. V was cut by 0 bases and J by 11 bases, with 14 bases left in between. The CDR3 is made up of 13 amino acids. Germline loops: CDR1 SGHRS, CDR2 YFSETQ. PCR primers comprised 60 Vbeta and 13 Jbeta primers. TCRdb's copy holds only in-frame clones and misses some; the assay was immunoSEQ multiplex PCR. This sample's table has around 63,000 clones. The sample was PBMCs. The origin of this receptor is a woman aged 25 to 39 in good health and CMV-seronegative. The chain carries TRBV5-1 and TRBJ1-1, with D perhaps matching TRBD1 (6 bases). Here the CDR3 DNA reads TGCGCCAGCAGCTTGGCCTCAGGGGCTGGCGCTTTCTTT. It yields the protein CASSLASGAGAFF.